This entry features one TCR beta chain sequence. Its antigen remains undetermined. Base qualities are not at hand, and no much larger clone is one base apart. CDR1 and CDR2 were assigned from the germline V gene as SGHVS and FQNEAQ. Including cysteine and phenylalanine, the CDR3 has 15 amino acids. Only the CDR3 region is kept as DNA, spanning 45 bases read in frame from base 1. V is clipped by 2 bases and J by 6 bases, and the sequence between their germline boundaries is 14 bases long. These data are taken from a study of T cell repertoires in cytomegalovirus infection (dated by TCRdb to about 2019). Regarding the study in general: Donor HLA type was relevant to the analysis, as public TCR beta signatures indicated carriage of CMV infection together with the matching HLA type.

Here is what the overall study found, with its caveats: In the ex vivo response, HLA-C-restricted CMV-specific TCR beta clonotypes were dominant, and in two of eight donors the single most frequent clonotype came from this HLA-C-restricted group. Carriers of CMV infection plus the relevant HLA type were discriminated by the cumulative frequency of public TCR beta family members in the study cohort and in an independent 352-donor cohort.

The sequencer listed for this sample is Illumina HiSeq 1500. TCRdb reworked the public reads: Q25 trimming with fastp, MiXCR clone assembly, productive beta chains retained. One record per CDR3 amino acid sequence lists the most common genes and DNA. The sample profile shows around 130,000 distinct CDR3 sequences; more than 20% of them were found once. Approximately 35% of the sample lies in the top ten. The TCR was taken from a human donor in good health (CMV status not recorded). Some clones in this sample may be carry-over from other donors' samples. This receptor chain uses TRBV7-8 and TRBJ2-1; the D gene identity is not certain. Sequencing was carried out using PBMCs, sequenced either directly or after in vitro stimulation (not recorded which). The CDR3 region reads CASSLPVGRFNEQFF. The sequence in DNA is TGTGCCAGCAGCTTACCCGTGGGTAGATTCAATGAGCAGTTCTTC.